The TCR beta chain described here comes from a study of T cell responses to AZD1222 COVID-19 vaccine. Study results and limitations: Across the whole spike, CD4 TCRs peaked at regions 160-218 and 743-854. It was only 6 or 7 AZD1222 recipients who were seropositive at baseline. Reportedly, close to half of spike-specific TCRs are directed against unmutated variant regions. All repertoire sampling was performed exclusively after the peak T cell response.

Details on this clone: The target antigen is unknown.

The junction had 13 bases not matched to a gene; V was cut back by 7 bases and J by 2 bases. The CDR3 runs 17 residues. In germline, CDR1 is LNHDA, CDR2 SQIVND (reference sequence). Clones were read by immunoSEQ multiplex PCR, and TCRdb kept only the in-frame ones, dropping some. This table has just under 80,000 clones, under 95% appearing once. Sequences were derived from peripheral blood, sampled 28 days after the second AZD1222 dose. The sequence came from an adult who received the AZD1222 COVID-19 vaccine. V usage is TRBV19 and J usage is TRBJ1-1, with 10 bases identical to TRBD1. Here the CDR3 reads CASTTAGTGAPNTEAFF. As DNA, the CDR3 is TGTGCCAGTACTACAGCCGGGACAGGGGCCCCCAACACTGAAGCTTTCTTT.